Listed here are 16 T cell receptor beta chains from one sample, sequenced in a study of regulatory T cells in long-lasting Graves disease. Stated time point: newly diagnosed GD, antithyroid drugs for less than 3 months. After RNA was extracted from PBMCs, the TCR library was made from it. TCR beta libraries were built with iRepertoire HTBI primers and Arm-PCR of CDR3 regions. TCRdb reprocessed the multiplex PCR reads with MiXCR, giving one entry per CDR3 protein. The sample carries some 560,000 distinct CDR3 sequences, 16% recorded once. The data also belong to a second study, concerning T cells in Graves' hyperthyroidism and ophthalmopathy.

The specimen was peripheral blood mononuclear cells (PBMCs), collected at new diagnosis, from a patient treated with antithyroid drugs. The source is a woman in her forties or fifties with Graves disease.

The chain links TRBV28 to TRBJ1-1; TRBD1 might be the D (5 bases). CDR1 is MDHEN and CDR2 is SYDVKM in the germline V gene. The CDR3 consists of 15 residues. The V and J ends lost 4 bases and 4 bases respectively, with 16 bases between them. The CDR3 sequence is CASSYSDSVSTEAFF. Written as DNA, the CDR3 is TGTGCCAGCAGTTACTCCGACAGTGTGAGCACTGAAGCTTTCTTT.

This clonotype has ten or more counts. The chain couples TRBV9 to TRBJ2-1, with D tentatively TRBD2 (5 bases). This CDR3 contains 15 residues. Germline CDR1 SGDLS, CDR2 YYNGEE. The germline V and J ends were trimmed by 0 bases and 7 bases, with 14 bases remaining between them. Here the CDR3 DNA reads TGTGCCAGCAGCGTAGGTGGCCGGGGTAGGAATGAGCAGTTCTTC. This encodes CASSVGGRGRNEQFF.

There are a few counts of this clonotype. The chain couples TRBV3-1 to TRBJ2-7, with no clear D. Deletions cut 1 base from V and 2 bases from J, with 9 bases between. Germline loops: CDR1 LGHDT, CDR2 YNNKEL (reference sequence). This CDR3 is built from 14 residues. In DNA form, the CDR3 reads TGTGCCAGCAGCCAAGGGTTCGGCCCCTACGAGCAGTACTTC. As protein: CASSQGFGPYEQYF.

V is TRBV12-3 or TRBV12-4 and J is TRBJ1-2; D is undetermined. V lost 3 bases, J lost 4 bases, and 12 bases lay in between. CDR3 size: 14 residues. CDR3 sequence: CASSFQREVYGYTF. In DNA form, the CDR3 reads TGTGCCAGCAGTTTCCAGAGGGAGGTCTATGGCTACACCTTC.

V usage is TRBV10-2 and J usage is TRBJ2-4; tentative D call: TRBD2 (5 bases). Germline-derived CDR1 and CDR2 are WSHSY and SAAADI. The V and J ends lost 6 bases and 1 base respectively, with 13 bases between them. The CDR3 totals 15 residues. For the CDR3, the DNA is TGCGCCAGCAGCCTCGGGGAAGCGGCCAAAAACATTCAGTACTTC. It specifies CASSLGEAAKNIQYF.

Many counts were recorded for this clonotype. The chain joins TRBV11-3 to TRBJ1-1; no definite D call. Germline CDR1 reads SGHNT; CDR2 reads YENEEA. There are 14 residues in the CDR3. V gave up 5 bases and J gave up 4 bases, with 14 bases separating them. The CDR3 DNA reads TGTGCCAGCAGCGAAGTCCCCCGGGGCACTGAAGCTTTCTTT. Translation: CASSEVPRGTEAFF.

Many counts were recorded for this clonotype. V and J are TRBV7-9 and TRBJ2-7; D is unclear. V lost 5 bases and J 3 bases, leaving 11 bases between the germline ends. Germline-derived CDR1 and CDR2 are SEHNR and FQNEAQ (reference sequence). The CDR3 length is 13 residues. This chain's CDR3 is CASSRTTSYEQYF. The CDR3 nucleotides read TGTGCCAGCAGCCGTACGACCAGCTACGAGCAGTACTTC.

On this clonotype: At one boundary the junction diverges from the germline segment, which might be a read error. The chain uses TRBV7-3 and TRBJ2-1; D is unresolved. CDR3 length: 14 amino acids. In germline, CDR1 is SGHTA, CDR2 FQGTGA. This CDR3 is CASSSLYSYNEQLF. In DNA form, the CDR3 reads TGTGCCAGCAGTTCACTCTACTCCTACAATGAGCAGCTCTTC.

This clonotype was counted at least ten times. CDR3 sequence: CASRTQYEQYF. CDR3 bases: TGTGCCAGCAGGACCCAATACGAGCAGTACTTC. The gene calls are TRBV6-1 and TRBJ2-7; D remains unclear. Germline CDR1 is MNHNS and CDR2 is SASEGT. The V and J ends lost 6 bases and 4 bases respectively, with 7 bases between them. The CDR3 length is 11 residues.

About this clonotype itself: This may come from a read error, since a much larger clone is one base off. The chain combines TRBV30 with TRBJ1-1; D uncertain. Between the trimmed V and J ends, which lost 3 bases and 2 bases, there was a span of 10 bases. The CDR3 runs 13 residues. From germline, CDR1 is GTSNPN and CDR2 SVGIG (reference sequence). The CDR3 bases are TGTGCCTGGAGCGGGTCAGCTAACACTGAAGCTTTCTTT. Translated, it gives CAWSGSANTEAFF.

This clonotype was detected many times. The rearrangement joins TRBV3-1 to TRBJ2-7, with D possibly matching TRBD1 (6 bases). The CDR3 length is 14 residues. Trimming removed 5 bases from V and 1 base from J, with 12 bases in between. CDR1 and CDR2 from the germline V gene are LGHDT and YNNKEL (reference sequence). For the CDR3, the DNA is TGTGCCAGCAGCTCCGGACAGAGTTCCTACGAGCAGTACTTC. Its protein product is CASSSGQSSYEQYF.

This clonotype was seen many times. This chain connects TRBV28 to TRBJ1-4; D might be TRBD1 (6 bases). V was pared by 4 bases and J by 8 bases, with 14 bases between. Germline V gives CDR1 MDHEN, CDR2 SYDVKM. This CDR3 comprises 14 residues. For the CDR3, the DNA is TGTGCCAGCAGTTCCACGGGGGGGGCGGAAAAACTGTTTTTT. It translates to CASSSTGGAEKLFF.

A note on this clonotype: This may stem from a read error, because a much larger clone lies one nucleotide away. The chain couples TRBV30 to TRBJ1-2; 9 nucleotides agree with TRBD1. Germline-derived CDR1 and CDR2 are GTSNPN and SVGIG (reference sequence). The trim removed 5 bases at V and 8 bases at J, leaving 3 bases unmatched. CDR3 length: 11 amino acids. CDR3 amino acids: CAWRTGVGYTF. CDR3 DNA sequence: TGTGCCTGGCGGACAGGGGTCGGCTACACCTTC.

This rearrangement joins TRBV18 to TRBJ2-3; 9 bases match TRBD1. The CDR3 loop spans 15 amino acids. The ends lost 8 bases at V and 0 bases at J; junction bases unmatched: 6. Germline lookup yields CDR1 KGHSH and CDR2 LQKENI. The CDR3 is CASADRGPSTDTQYF. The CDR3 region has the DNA TGTGCCAGCGCGGACAGGGGACCTAGCACAGATACGCAGTATTTT.

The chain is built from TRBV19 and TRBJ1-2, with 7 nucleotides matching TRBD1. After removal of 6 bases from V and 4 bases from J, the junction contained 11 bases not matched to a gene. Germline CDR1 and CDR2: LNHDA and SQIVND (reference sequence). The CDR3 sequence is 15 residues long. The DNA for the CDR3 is TGTGCCAGTAGATCTAGACAGGGAGGTTCCTATGGCTACACCTTC. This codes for CASRSRQGGSYGYTF.

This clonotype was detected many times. CDR3 sequence reads: CASSLSGGDGYTF. The CDR3 nucleotides are TGTGCCAGCAGTTTAAGCGGTGGGGATGGCTACACCTTC. The chain employs TRBV27 and TRBJ1-2, with unresolved D. Trimming pared 2 bases from V and 6 bases from J, leaving 10 bases between. Looked up from germline, CDR1 is MNHEY and CDR2 is SMNVEV (reference sequence). The CDR3 covers 13 residues.